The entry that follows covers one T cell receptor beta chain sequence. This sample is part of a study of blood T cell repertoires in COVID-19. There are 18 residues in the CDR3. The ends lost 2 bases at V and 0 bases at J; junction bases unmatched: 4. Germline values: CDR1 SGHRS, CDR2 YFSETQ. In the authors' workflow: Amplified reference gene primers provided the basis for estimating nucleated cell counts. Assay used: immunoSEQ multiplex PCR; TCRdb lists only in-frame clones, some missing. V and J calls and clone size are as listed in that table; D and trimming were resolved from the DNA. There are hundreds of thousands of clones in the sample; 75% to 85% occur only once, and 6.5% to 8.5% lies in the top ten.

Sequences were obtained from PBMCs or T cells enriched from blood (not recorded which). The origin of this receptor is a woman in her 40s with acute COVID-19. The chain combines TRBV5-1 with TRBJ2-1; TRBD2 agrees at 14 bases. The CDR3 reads CASSFRTSGGSSYNEQFF. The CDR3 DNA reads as TGCGCCAGCAGCTTTAGGACTAGCGGGGGGAGCTCCTACAATGAGCAGTTCTTC.